The T cell receptor beta chain under discussion was sequenced for a study of vaccination effects on CD4 cells after COVID-19. Data came from immunoSEQ multiplex PCR; TCRdb stores just in-frame clones and leaves some out. Of 70,000 to 75,000 clones listed, 77% are singletons. Subsequent to approximately 11 days of culture, CD4+ T cells were isolated. With V trimmed by 1 base and J by 5 bases, 2 bases remained unmatched. From germline, CDR1 is LGHNA and CDR2 YNFKEQ. CDR3 length: 14 residues. This clone turned up a few times. The target antigen is unknown. The clonotype originates from a human donor who received a COVID-19 vaccine. The genes are TRBV4-2 and TRBJ2-5; 9 bases map to TRBD1. This material consisted of CD4+ T cells from PBMCs cultured without peptide, taken before COVID-19 vaccination. The CDR3 DNA is TGTGCCAGCAGCCAAGCGACAGGGGGTGAGACCCAGTACTTC. This codes for CASSQATGGETQYF.